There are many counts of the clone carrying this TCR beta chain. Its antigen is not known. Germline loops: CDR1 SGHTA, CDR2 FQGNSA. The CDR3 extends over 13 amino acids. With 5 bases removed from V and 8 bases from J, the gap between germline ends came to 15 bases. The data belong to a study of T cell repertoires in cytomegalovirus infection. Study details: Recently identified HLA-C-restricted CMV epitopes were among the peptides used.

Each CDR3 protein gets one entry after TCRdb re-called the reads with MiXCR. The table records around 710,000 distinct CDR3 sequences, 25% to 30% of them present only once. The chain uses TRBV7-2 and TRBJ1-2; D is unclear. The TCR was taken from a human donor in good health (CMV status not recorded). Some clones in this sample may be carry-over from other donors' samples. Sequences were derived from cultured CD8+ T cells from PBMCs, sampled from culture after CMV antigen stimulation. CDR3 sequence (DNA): TGTGCCAGCAGCCTATCGGATAGACGGGGCTACACCTTC. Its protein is CASSLSDRRGYTF.